Reported below is one TCR beta chain. Its antigen is still unknown. Second doses at about 4 or about 12 weeks were pooled. This specimen belongs to a study of T cell responses to AZD1222 COVID-19 vaccine. Study-wide results and limits: Recipients of AZD1222 seropositive at baseline numbered only 6 or 7. Most donors were white British and more were female, and clonal diversity was possibly underestimated. Among vaccine-associated CD4 TCRs, coverage spanned spike, with dominance at 160-218 and 743-854.

V trimming: 6 bases; J trimming: 8 bases; junction bases outside the gene matches: 8. Per the germline V gene, CDR1 is MDHEN and CDR2 is SYDVKM. This CDR3 contains 13 residues. Sequencing used immunoSEQ multiplex PCR; TCRdb keeps in-frame clones, though not all of them. The profile covers approximately 150,000 clones, with 86% appearing a single time and approximately 5% taken by the ten largest. Source: peripheral blood, taken 28 days after the second AZD1222 dose. This chain connects TRBV28 to TRBJ1-2; 8 positions match TRBD1. This TCR came from an adult who received the AZD1222 COVID-19 vaccine. CDR3 in amino acids: CASSLPDRGGYTF. The CDR3 region has the DNA TGTGCCAGCAGCCTCCCCGACAGGGGCGGCTACACCTTC.